This T cell receptor (beta chain) was obtained from a study of blood T cell repertoires in COVID-19. Study as a whole: PBMCs, B-cell-depleted T cells, or T cells were the source of the cDNA or gDNA that made up the material.

Source study methods: Reference gene primer amplification gave estimated nucleated cell counts. The repertoire was sequenced with immunoSEQ multiplex PCR; TCRdb's copy has only in-frame clones and lacks some. V and J calls plus clone size are reproduced from that table; the DNA served to infer D and trimming. This sample yields some 230,000 clones, of which 82% are seen a single time; around 8% belongs to the top ten. This CDR3 has 16 residues. V was clipped by 0 bases and J by 7 bases; unmatched bases: 11. Germline CDR1 and CDR2: SGHDT and YYEEEE. The specimen was peripheral blood. The chain recombines TRBV5-6 with TRBJ1-2; TRBD1 matches at 8 bases. The receptor was isolated from a woman older than 75 with COVID-19, enrolled during active disease. The CDR3: CASSLGQGALRGGYTF. The DNA for the CDR3 is TGTGCCAGCAGCTTGGGTCAGGGGGCGCTTCGAGGTGGCTACACCTTC.